These 25 T cell receptor beta chains share one sample of origin, sequenced in a study of a mutant IDH1 vaccine in newly diagnosed glioma. Clones were sequenced by immunoSEQ multiplex PCR, and TCRdb holds only the in-frame ones, with some missing. The data contain about 66,000 clones, 70% to 85% of them singletons. Described time point: week 11, during vaccination. The vaccine gave 300 ug of a 20-mer mutant IDH1 peptide subcutaneously per dose. These receptors have no identified antigens. The material sequenced was PBMCs, taken from a glioma patient whose treatment included an IDH1 peptide vaccine. Every receptor here comes from a woman aged 45-59 years with glioma.

This rearrangement joins TRBV9 to TRBJ1-4; D is possibly TRBD1 (6 bases). The CDR3 consists of 15 residues. Germline V gene lookup returns CDR1 SGDLS and CDR2 YYNGEE. V lost 4 bases, J lost 5 bases, and 15 bases lay in between. The CDR3 protein is CASSSGGQGNEKLFF. The CDR3 nucleotides read TGTGCCAGCAGCTCGGGGGGGCAGGGAAATGAAAAACTGTTTTTT.

The chain has TRBV29-1 and TRBJ2-5, with 9 positions matching TRBD1. CDR3 length equals 14 residues. V shed 3 bases and J 5 bases; nucleotides not matched to a gene: 7. Per the germline V gene, CDR1 is SQVTM and CDR2 is ANQGSEA. CDR3 sequence (DNA): TGCAGCGTTGACCCCGGGACAGGGAGGGAGACCCAGTACTTC. Encoded protein: CSVDPGTGRETQYF.

J is TRBJ1-1 and V is TRBV7-9, with a weak D call TRBD1 (5 bases). The CDR3 spans 14 residues. Looked up from germline, CDR1 is SEHNR and CDR2 is FQNEAQ (reference sequence). Between the trimmed V and J ends, which lost 5 bases and 8 bases, there was a span of 18 bases. In DNA, the CDR3 is TGTGCCAGCAGCGCGAAAGGCGGGGCGGAGGAAGCTTTCTTT. As protein: CASSAKGGAEEAFF.

J is TRBJ2-3 and V is TRBV5-1; 10 positions agree with TRBD1. The ends lost 7 bases at V and 1 base at J; junction bases unmatched: 6. The V gene's germline CDR1 is SGHRS and CDR2 YFSETQ. The CDR3 is 15 amino acids. The CDR3 loop is CASGPGTGGTDTQYF. DNA for the CDR3: TGCGCCAGCGGCCCCGGGACAGGGGGCACAGATACGCAGTATTTT.

The rearrangement uses TRBV27 and TRBJ1-1, with D possibly being TRBD1 (5 bases). V was pared by 10 bases and J by 1 base, with 7 bases between. The CDR3 contains 11 residues. CDR1 is MNHEY and CDR2 is SMNVEV in the germline V gene (reference sequence). The DNA of the CDR3 is TGTGCCACTGGGGGGAACACTGAAGCTTTCTTT. It encodes CATGGNTEAFF.

The rearrangement joins TRBV5-1 to TRBJ2-5; 11 positions match TRBD1. Unmatched junction bases numbered 4, after V lost 2 bases and J lost 4 bases. Germline values: CDR1 SGHRS, CDR2 YFSETQ. The CDR3 is made up of 15 amino acids. This CDR3 reads CASSFGQGAAETQYF. CDR3 nucleotides: TGCGCCAGCAGCTTCGGACAGGGGGCTGCAGAGACCCAGTACTTC.

The chain recombines TRBV12-5 with TRBJ2-6; D possibly corresponds to TRBD1 (6 bases). This CDR3 region has 15 residues. V lost 5 bases and J 0 bases, leaving 8 bases between the germline ends. Germline assignment: CDR1 LGHNT and CDR2 FRNRAP. CDR3 in DNA: TGTGCTAGTGGTGCGGACAGCTCTGGGGCCAACGTCCTGACTTTC. It codes for CASGADSSGANVLTF.

This sequence joins TRBV7-3 and TRBJ2-5; 14 bases align to TRBD2. Unmatched junction bases numbered 9, after V lost 5 bases and J lost 1 base. Germline V gives CDR1 SGHTA, CDR2 FQGTGA. The CDR3 sequence is 18 residues long. For the CDR3, the DNA is TGTGCCAGCAGCGCCCGACTAGCGGGGGGGCTCCCCCAAGAGACCCAGTACTTC. Amino acids: CASSARLAGGLPQETQYF.

The chain combines TRBV18 with TRBJ1-2; no firm D call. This CDR3 is built from 13 residues. The germline V gene encodes CDR1 KGHSH and CDR2 LQKENI. The V end lost 3 bases, the J end lost 3 bases, and 8 bases lay between the germline ends. The CDR3 region has the DNA TGTGCCAGCTCACCGGGCGGTGACTATGGCTACACCTTC. Encoded protein: CASSPGGDYGYTF. Looking up the rest from reference TRBV18 and TRBJ1-2 gives the full variable domain: NAGVMQNPRHLVRRRGQEARLRCSPMKGHSHVYWYRQLPEEGLKFMVYLQKENIIDESGMPKERFSAEFPKEGPSILRIQQVVRGDSAAYFCASSPGGDYGYTFGSGTRLTVV.

This chain uses TRBV6-6 with TRBJ1-1; D uncertain. CDR3 length equals 14 residues. The V and J ends lost 3 bases and 1 base respectively, with 9 bases between them. Looked up from germline, CDR1 is MNHNY and CDR2 is SVGAGI (reference sequence). CDR3 residues: CASSYSEQNTEAFF. The DNA of the CDR3 is TGTGCCAGCAGTTATTCTGAACAGAACACTGAAGCTTTCTTT.

The rearrangement links TRBV7-2 to TRBJ2-7, with D perhaps TRBD1 (6 bases). Trimming took 4 bases from V and 2 from J, leaving 9 bases between them. CDR3 length equals 13 residues. Germline V gene sequence: CDR1 SGHTA, CDR2 FQGNSA. The CDR3 region has the DNA TGTGCCAGCAGCTCCAGGACAGCCTACGAGCAGTACTTC. Protein sequence: CASSSRTAYEQYF.

V gene TRBV30 combines with J gene TRBJ2-5; TRBD1 is a possible D gene (5 bases). The CDR3 sequence is 17 residues long. V lost 0 bases and J lost 3, with 20 bases in between. Germline values: CDR1 GTSNPN, CDR2 SVGIG (reference sequence). The CDR3 loop is CAWSVRLGEPEEETQYF. The DNA of the CDR3 is TGTGCCTGGAGTGTGAGGTTAGGGGAACCCGAAGAAGAGACCCAGTACTTC. The full variable domain, with the rest looked up from reference TRBV30 and TRBJ2-5, is SQTIHQWPATLVQPVGSPLSLECTVEGTSNPNLYWYRQAAGRGLQLLFYSVGIGQISSEVPQNLSASRPQDRQFILSSKKLLLSDSGFYLCAWSVRLGEPEEETQYFGPGTRLLVL.

The chain has TRBV27 and TRBJ2-6; D may correspond to TRBD1 or TRBD2 (5 bases each). Germline V gene sequence: CDR1 MNHEY, CDR2 SMNVEV (reference sequence). The CDR3 covers 15 residues. The V end was cut by 6 bases, the J end by 0 bases, with 9 bases between. The CDR3 loop is CASSLGASGANVLTF. CDR3 coding DNA: TGTGCCAGCAGCCTCGGGGCCTCTGGGGCCAACGTCCTGACTTTC.

In its sample, this clone was seen once. The J gene is TRBJ2-7, the V gene TRBV7-2; D remains ambiguous. The CDR3 loop spans 12 amino acids. V was cut by 3 bases and J by 4 bases, with 7 bases left in between. Germline lookup yields CDR1 SGHTA and CDR2 FQGNSA. The CDR3, as DNA: TGTGCCAGCAGCTTGGGGTTTTACGAGCAGTACTTC. Protein product: CASSLGFYEQYF. Variable domain in full (rest from reference TRBV7-2 and TRBJ2-7): GAGVSQSPSNKVTEKGKDVELRCDPISGHTALYWYRQSLGQGLEFLIYFQGNSAPDKSGLPSDRFSAERTGGSVSTLTIQRTQQEDSAVYLCASSLGFYEQYFGPGTRLTVT.

The rearrangement uses TRBV21-1 and TRBJ1-2; the D call in the table, TRBD1, was not verified against the DNA. TRBV21-1 is classified as a pseudogene. The CDR3 spans 15 residues. For the CDR3, the DNA is TGTGCCAGCAGCATACGACAGGGGGGGAACTATGGCTACACCTTC. This codes for CASSIRQGGNYGYTF.

This rearrangement joins TRBV5-4 to TRBJ2-3; 7 bases align to TRBD1. The CDR3 contains 15 residues. The V and J ends lost 0 bases and 3 bases, in that order; junction bases with no gene match: 4. The V gene's germline CDR1 is SGHNT and CDR2 YYREEE (reference sequence). The CDR3 region has the DNA TGTGCCAGCAGCTTGGGAGGGGGCTTGACAGATACGCAGTATTTT. Its translation is CASSLGGGLTDTQYF.

The chain has TRBV5-1 and TRBJ2-1; tentatively, D is TRBD1 (6 bases). Trimming stripped 4 bases from V and 7 bases from J, with 15 bases between. This CDR3 spans 14 amino acids. Germline-derived CDR1 and CDR2 are SGHRS and YFSETQ. The chain's CDR3 is CASSLSTGLNEQFF. The CDR3 coding sequence is TGCGCCAGCAGCCTCAGCACAGGGCTGAATGAGCAGTTCTTC.

The chain links TRBV14 to TRBJ1-1, with 7 bases that match TRBD1. Germline-derived CDR1 and CDR2 are SGHDN and FVKESK. The CDR3 totals 15 residues. The J segment lost 4 bases and the V segment lost 3 bases, leaving 8 bases of the junction unmatched. CDR3 protein: CASSHATGAITEAFF. CDR3 bases: TGTGCCAGCAGCCATGCTACAGGGGCGATCACTGAAGCTTTCTTT.

The rearrangement uses TRBV6-5 and TRBJ2-7; D may be TRBD1 (5 bases). Germline V gene sequence: CDR1 MNHEY, CDR2 SVGAGI. CDR3 length: 14 amino acids. V lost 4 bases and J lost 0, with 10 bases in between. The CDR3 coding sequence is TGTGCCAGCAGTTCGAAAGGGGCCTCCTACGAGCAGTACTTC. Translation: CASSSKGASYEQYF.

This clone was observed once. The chain carries TRBV7-9 and TRBJ1-3; no reliable D call. Trimming took 2 bases from V and 3 from J, leaving 5 bases between them. Germline V gene lookup returns CDR1 SEHNR and CDR2 FQNEAQ (reference sequence). The CDR3 has 13 residues. CDR3 loop: CASSLQVGNTIYF. The DNA for the CDR3 is TGTGCCAGCAGCTTACAGGTTGGAAACACCATATATTTT.

The chain carries TRBV19 and TRBJ2-7; perhaps TRBD2 as D (5 bases). In germline, CDR1 is LNHDA, CDR2 SQIVND (reference sequence). The CDR3 is 15 amino acids. The V end lost 1 base, the J end lost 2 bases, and 12 bases lay between the germline ends. The CDR3 coding sequence is TGTGCCAGTAGTATAGCCTCTGGAGGACCCTACGAGCAGTACTTC. Its protein is CASSIASGGPYEQYF.

A few counts support this clone. The rearrangement uses TRBV14 and TRBJ1-1; maybe TRBD1 (5 bases). Germline V gene sequence: CDR1 SGHDN, CDR2 FVKESK. V lost 4 bases and J 11 bases, leaving 20 bases between the germline ends. The CDR3 has 14 residues. The CDR3 region has the DNA TGTGCCAGCAGCCTCGGGGCTCAGGGCGGGGTGGCTTTCTTT. It is translated as CASSLGAQGGVAFF.

V usage is TRBV5-1 and J usage is TRBJ2-2, with a tentative D call TRBD2 (6 bases). The V end lost 5 bases, the J end lost 5 bases, and 13 bases lay between the germline ends. Germline lookup yields CDR1 SGHRS and CDR2 YFSETQ. The CDR3 loop spans 14 amino acids. CDR3 protein: CASSLPLATGELFF. As DNA, the CDR3 is TGCGCCAGCAGTTTACCTCTAGCGACCGGGGAGCTGTTTTTT. Combining the CDR3 with reference TRBV5-1 and TRBJ2-2 gives the whole variable domain KAGVTQTPRYLIKTRGQQVTLSCSPISGHRSVSWYQQTPGQGLQFLFEYFSETQRNKGNFPGRFSGRQFSNSRSEMNVSTLELGDSALYLCASSLPLATGELFFGEGSRLTVL.

The rearrangement links TRBV30 to TRBJ1-1; tentative D call: TRBD1 (5 bases). This CDR3 spans 12 amino acids. Germline values: CDR1 GTSNPN, CDR2 SVGIG (reference sequence). The ends were cut back, 2 bases at V and 4 bases at J, with 8 bases in the middle. CDR3 protein: CAWSYTGTEAFF. Here the CDR3 DNA reads TGTGCCTGGAGTTATACAGGCACTGAAGCTTTCTTT.

J is TRBJ1-5 and V is TRBV6-6; D unresolved. V dropped 2 bases and J dropped 0 bases, with 5 bases sitting between them. The CDR3 loop spans 14 amino acids. Germline V CDR1 and CDR2: MNHNY, SVGAGI (reference sequence). CDR3 sequence reads: CASSYRNSNQPQHF. The DNA of the CDR3 is TGTGCCAGCAGTTACAGAAATAGCAATCAGCCCCAGCATTTT.